This T cell receptor beta chain was recovered during a study of cytomegalovirus exposure and HLA in healthy donors. The study's findings and limits: TCR beta sequences numbering roughly 18,000 were associated with HLA alleles at 0.05 false discovery rate in a later analysis.

On this clone: No antigen is known for it.

Researchers ran the PCR with 60 Vbeta and 13 Jbeta primers. Some clones are missing from TCRdb's copy, which holds only in-frame ones; the method was immunoSEQ multiplex PCR. The table has under 200,000 clones, 68% seen once. The TCR was taken from a man aged 50-59 years in good health and CMV-seronegative. Sequencing input: PBMCs.

In nucleotides, the CDR3 is TGTGCCAGCAGCGCAGGTACAGGGGGCCGTCAGCCCCAGCATTTT. This encodes CASSAGTGGRQPQHF. The chain recombines TRBV9 with TRBJ1-5; TRBD1 agrees at 9 bases. Looked up from germline, CDR1 is SGDLS and CDR2 is YYNGEE. Unmatched junction bases numbered 7, after V lost 3 bases and J lost 6 bases. CDR3 length: 15 amino acids. The full variable domain, with the rest looked up from reference TRBV9 and TRBJ1-5, is DSGVTQTPKHLITATGQRVTLRCSPRSGDLSVYWYQQSLDQGLQFLIQYYNGEERAKGNILERFSAQQFPDLHSELNLSSLELGDSALYFCASSAGTGGRQPQHFGDGTRLSIL.